This T cell receptor (beta chain) was recorded in a study of OX40 agonist ivuxolimab in advanced cancers. Findings and caveats of the study: There was clonal expansion of CD4+ and CD8+ blood T cells by week 6 at 0.1 to 3.0 mg/kg.

Using immunoSEQ multiplex PCR, the repertoire was profiled, and TCRdb retains in-frame clones only, with some absent. The top ten clones hold 0.6% to 0.7% of a sample with about 50,000 clones, around nine tenths of them seen once. This CDR3 is built from 15 residues. Per the germline V gene, CDR1 is MNHEY and CDR2 is SVGAGI. The ends were cut back, 4 bases at V and 10 bases at J, with 17 bases in the middle. Only a few counts were recorded for this clone. Its antigen is unidentified. The sequenced sample was CD4+ or CD8+ T cells sorted from blood, obtained in a trial of the OX40 agonist ivuxolimab. The receptor comes from an adult with an advanced solid tumor such as melanoma, head and neck, liver or kidney cancer. V gene TRBV6-5 combines with J gene TRBJ1-6; no firm D call. Written as DNA, the CDR3 is TGTGCCAGCAGTTTGTACAGCGGAGGTCGATCACCCCTCCACTTT. Translation gives CASSLYSGGRSPLHF.